This passage covers 27 T cell receptor beta chains from one sample sequenced in a study of Ad26.COV2.S vaccination and SARS-CoV-2 variants. The protocol was immunoSEQ multiplex PCR, while the TCRdb copy is restricted to in-frame clones and leaves out a portion. The data contain some 190,000 clones, roughly 85% of them singletons. Sequences were derived from peripheral blood, sampled after recovery from COVID-19. Receptors were obtained from a human donor who had recovered from COVID-19.

The V gene is TRBV28, the J gene TRBJ2-1; D is unresolved. CDR1 and CDR2 from the germline V gene are MDHEN and SYDVKM. V shed 3 bases and J shed 7 bases, with 13 bases lying between them. There are 14 residues in the CDR3. The CDR3 DNA follows: TGTGCCAGCAGTTTTCAGGAGTTCGGTAATGAGCAGTTCTTC. It specifies CASSFQEFGNEQFF.

The chain couples TRBV18 to TRBJ2-3, with D unresolved. Germline lookup yields CDR1 KGHSH and CDR2 LQKENI. Trimming shortened V by 3 bases and J by 1 base, and 11 bases separated the two germline ends. The CDR3 is 15 amino acids. The CDR3 DNA reads TGTGCCAGCTCACCGTCCGCCCTGCGCACAGATACGCAGTATTTT. Amino acids: CASSPSALRTDTQYF.

The sample holds a few counts of this clone. This chain links TRBV9 with TRBJ2-5; D remains unclear. Germline V CDR1 and CDR2: SGDLS, YYNGEE. V was trimmed by 3 bases and J by 5 bases, leaving 14 bases between them. The CDR3 length is 14 residues. The CDR3 loop reads CASSAETARETQYF. The CDR3 DNA reads TGTGCCAGCAGCGCGGAGACGGCGCGGGAGACCCAGTACTTC.

The V call is TRBV29-1, the J call TRBJ2-7, with a possible D match to TRBD2 (5 bases). With 4 bases removed from V and 4 bases from J, the gap between germline ends came to 14 bases. The germline CDR1 and CDR2 sequences are SQVTM and ANQGSEA. This CDR3 region has 13 residues. This chain's CDR3 is CSVASGLTYEQYF. CDR3 nucleotide sequence: TGCAGCGTTGCGAGCGGCCTAACATACGAGCAGTACTTC.

The chain combines TRBV6-6 with TRBJ2-4; D may be TRBD1 (5 bases). V was shortened by 0 bases and J by 7 bases, with 13 bases between the two germline ends. Germline V gene data show CDR1 as MNHNY and CDR2 as SVGAGI (reference sequence). CDR3 length: 15 residues. The CDR3 here is CASSYSMQGGNIQYF. In DNA form, the CDR3 reads TGTGCCAGCAGTTACTCGATGCAGGGTGGGAACATTCAGTACTTC.

The rearrangement links TRBV11-3 to TRBJ2-1, with 10 bases aligning to TRBD1. Trimming removed 1 base from V and 8 bases from J; junction bases left unmatched: 5. Per germline, CDR1 SGHNT and CDR2 YENEEA. The CDR3 loop spans 15 amino acids. The CDR3 reads CASSLGQGAGDEQFF. The CDR3 coding sequence is TGTGCCAGCAGCTTAGGACAGGGGGCTGGGGATGAGCAGTTCTTC.

The V gene is TRBV30, the J gene TRBJ2-3; no clear D gene. Trimming removed 0 bases from V and 8 bases from J, with 6 bases in between. CDR1 GTSNPN and CDR2 SVGIG come from the germline V gene (reference sequence). This CDR3 contains 11 residues. In nucleotides, the CDR3 is TGTGCCTGGAGTGTAGGCGGTACGCAGTATTTT. It yields the protein CAWSVGGTQYF. Combining the CDR3 with reference TRBV30 and TRBJ2-3 gives the whole variable domain SQTIHQWPATLVQPVGSPLSLECTVEGTSNPNLYWYRQAAGRGLQLLFYSVGIGQISSEVPQNLSASRPQDRQFILSSKKLLLSDSGFYLCAWSVGGTQYFGPGTRLTVL.

The V gene is TRBV7-3, the J gene TRBJ2-1, with 10 bases matching TRBD2. This CDR3 is built from 15 residues. J was trimmed by 4 bases and V by 2 bases; bases with no gene match: 2. Germline V lookup: CDR1 SGHTA, CDR2 FQGTGA. For the CDR3, the DNA is TGTGCCAGCAGCTTAGAACTAGCGGGATACAATGAGCAGTTCTTC. Translated: CASSLELAGYNEQFF.

This chain links TRBV28 with TRBJ1-2; D is uncertain. From germline, CDR1 is MDHEN and CDR2 SYDVKM. The CDR3 totals 13 residues. V lost 3 bases, J lost 8 bases, and 13 bases lay in between. The CDR3 region is CASSLYPPRGYTF. CDR3 nucleotide sequence: TGTGCCAGCAGTTTGTACCCCCCGAGAGGCTACACCTTC.

The chain is built from TRBV6-5 and TRBJ1-5; D gene unclear. Germline CDR1 reads MNHEY; CDR2 reads SVGAGI. The CDR3 loop spans 14 amino acids. Trimming took off 7 bases at V and 3 bases at J, with 13 bases between the two ends. The chain's CDR3 is CASKSQATNQPQHF. DNA of the CDR3: TGTGCCAGCAAATCTCAAGCCACCAATCAGCCCCAGCATTTT.

The chain links TRBV7-2 to TRBJ2-1; the D is unclear. This CDR3 has 15 residues. V lost 1 base, J lost 9 bases, and 16 bases lay in between. Germline V gene sequence: CDR1 SGHTA, CDR2 FQGNSA. CDR3 sequence (DNA): TGTGCCAGCAGCTTAGAGGCTGGGTGGGTCGGTGAGCAGTTCTTC. It specifies CASSLEAGWVGEQFF. Complete variable domain (other parts from reference TRBV7-2 and TRBJ2-1): GAGVSQSPSNKVTEKGKDVELRCDPISGHTALYWYRQSLGQGLEFLIYFQGNSAPDKSGLPSDRFSAERTGGSVSTLTIQRTQQEDSAVYLCASSLEAGWVGEQFFGPGTRLTVL.

The chain employs TRBV28 and TRBJ2-7, with D possibly being TRBD1 (6 bases). The CDR3 covers 15 residues. V was trimmed by 5 bases and J by 0 bases, leaving 14 bases between them. CDR1 and CDR2 from the germline V gene are MDHEN and SYDVKM. Written as DNA, the CDR3 is TGTGCCAGCAGTGGGGGAACAGGGAACTCCTACGAGCAGTACTTC. It yields the protein CASSGGTGNSYEQYF.

Regarding this clone: The sample contains more than one DNA sequence encoding this CDR3. The chain has TRBV9 and TRBJ1-1; maybe TRBD1 (5 bases). Germline V gene sequence: CDR1 SGDLS, CDR2 YYNGEE. V was trimmed by 1 base and J by 4 bases, leaving 8 bases between them. The CDR3 covers 13 residues. CDR3: CASSVLGGTEAFF. The DNA of the CDR3 is TGTGCCAGCAGCGTATTGGGGGGCACTGAAGCTTTCTTT.

This clone was observed once. V is TRBV12-1 and J is TRBJ1-6; the tabulated D call, TRBD1, remains unverified against the DNA. TRBV12-1 corresponds to a pseudogene. The CDR3 is 19 residues long. The CDR3 protein is CASSNASDRGRDYNSPLHF. CDR3 nucleotide sequence: TGTGCCAGCAGCAACGCGTCGGACAGGGGGAGGGACTATAATTCACCCCTCCACTTT.

The rearrangement joins TRBV6-5 to TRBJ1-1; D gene uncertain. This CDR3 is built from 12 residues. From germline, CDR1 is MNHEY and CDR2 SVGAGI. Trimming cost V 7 bases and J 3 bases, with 9 bases left between them. CDR3 in amino acids: CASKSVDTEAFF. CDR3 bases: TGTGCCAGCAAATCAGTGGACACTGAAGCTTTCTTT.

A few counts support this clone. The chain links TRBV6-5 to TRBJ2-7; weak D call: TRBD1 (5 bases). Trimming took 1 base from V and 2 from J, leaving 12 bases between them. The CDR3 covers 15 residues. Germline CDR1 reads MNHEY; CDR2 reads SVGAGI. CDR3 in DNA: TGTGCCAGCAGTTACTGGGCAGGGTCGGCCTACGAGCAGTACTTC. Encoded protein: CASSYWAGSAYEQYF.

The rearrangement joins TRBV14 to TRBJ2-5, with TRBD2 matching over 9 bases. V dropped 3 bases and J dropped 8; count of bases not matched to a gene: 7. This CDR3 has 14 residues. CDR1 and CDR2 (germline): SGHDN, FVKESK. The CDR3 DNA reads as TGTGCCAGCAGCCAGGGGACTAGCCGAGCTACCCAGTACTTC. This gives the protein CASSQGTSRATQYF.

V and J are TRBV4-1 and TRBJ1-2, with D tentatively TRBD1 (6 bases). Germline CDR1 and CDR2: MGHRA and YSYEKL. This CDR3 spans 14 amino acids. Trimming took off 1 base at V and 4 bases at J, with 10 bases between the two ends. CDR3 amino acids: CASSQAGAPYGYTF. In DNA form, the CDR3 reads TGCGCCAGCAGCCAAGCGGGGGCTCCCTATGGCTACACCTTC.

This clone was observed a single time. The chain employs TRBV19 and TRBJ1-2, with D tentatively TRBD1 (5 bases). V lost 9 bases and J lost 6, with 20 bases in between. This CDR3 spans 14 amino acids. CDR1 is LNHDA, CDR2 SQIVND, per germline (reference sequence). This CDR3 is CASFSRQITNGYTF. CDR3 DNA: TGTGCCAGCTTCTCTCGACAGATAACCAATGGCTACACCTTC. The variable domain in full, completed from reference TRBV19 and TRBJ1-2, reads DGGITQSPKYLFRKEGQNVTLSCEQNLNHDAMYWYRQDPGQGLRLIYYSQIVNDFQKGDIAEGYSVSREKKESFPLTVTSAQKNPTAFYLCASFSRQITNGYTFGSGTRLTVV.

The chain has TRBV11-2 and TRBJ2-7, with D possibly matching TRBD1 (5 bases). V was shortened by 7 bases and J by 0 bases, with 10 bases between the two germline ends. The CDR3 length is 13 residues. Germline V lookup: CDR1 SGHAT, CDR2 FQNNGV. CDR3 in amino acids: CASTQGLSYEQYF. CDR3 bases: TGTGCCAGCACCCAGGGCCTCTCCTACGAGCAGTACTTC.

The V and J genes are TRBV4-2 and TRBJ2-1; D is possibly TRBD2 (6 bases). The V gene's germline CDR1 is LGHNA and CDR2 YNFKEQ. The CDR3 totals 17 residues. With 1 base removed from V and 2 bases from J, the gap between germline ends came to 15 bases. DNA of the CDR3: TGTGCCAGCAGCCAAGTTCAAGCGGGCCCCGCCTACAATGAGCAGTTCTTC. The encoded protein is CASSQVQAGPAYNEQFF.

This clone was observed a handful of times. The chain combines TRBV2 with TRBJ1-2, with TRBD1 identical over 10 bases. CDR1 is SNHLY, CDR2 FYNNEI, per germline. The CDR3 is 15 residues long. Trimming at V came to 9 bases and at J to 1 base, leaving 8 bases not matched to a gene. CDR3 sequence reads: CASREGDRGNYGYTF. The CDR3 DNA sequence: TGTGCCAGTCGGGAGGGGGACAGGGGTAACTATGGCTACACCTTC.

This chain joins TRBV5-6 and TRBJ2-7; TRBD2 agrees at 8 bases. The germline V gene has CDR1 SGHDT and CDR2 YYEEEE. CDR3 length: 14 amino acids. After removal of 2 bases from V and 5 bases from J, the junction contained 6 bases not matched to a gene. CDR3 loop: CASSLSGRGDEQYF. CDR3 DNA sequence: TGTGCCAGCAGCTTAAGCGGGAGAGGGGACGAGCAGTACTTC.

This rearrangement joins TRBV28 to TRBJ1-2; D gene uncertain. The V end was cut by 2 bases, the J end by 4 bases, with 8 bases between. The CDR3 covers 13 residues. The germline CDR1 and CDR2 sequences are MDHEN and SYDVKM. The DNA for the CDR3 is TGTGCCAGCAGTTTAAGACCGAGCTATGGCTACACCTTC. This gives the protein CASSLRPSYGYTF.

This clone has more than one count but fewer than ten. Other nucleotide sequences from this sample produce the same CDR3. DNA for the CDR3: TGTGCCAGCAGTTTAGCGGGATACGAGCAGTACTTC. Its translation is CASSLAGYEQYF. The chain recombines TRBV12-3 or TRBV12-4 with TRBJ2-7; D remains unclear. This CDR3 comprises 12 residues. The germline V and J ends were trimmed by 0 bases and 4 bases, with 4 bases remaining between them.

The V gene is TRBV6-6, the J gene TRBJ2-1; maybe TRBD2 (6 bases). Trimming took 8 bases from V and 6 from J, leaving 20 bases between them. There are 15 residues in the CDR3. Germline CDR1 MNHNY, CDR2 SVGAGI (reference sequence). The CDR3 is CASDPSETLGNEQFF. CDR3 nucleotides: TGTGCCAGCGACCCTAGCGAGACCTTAGGCAATGAGCAGTTCTTC.

This chain connects TRBV2 to TRBJ1-2; the D gene is possibly TRBD1 (5 bases). Germline loops: CDR1 SNHLY, CDR2 FYNNEI. This CDR3 is 13 amino acids long. Trimming pared 7 bases from V and 8 bases from J, leaving 17 bases between. The CDR3 is CASITRDLEGYTF. CDR3 bases: TGTGCCAGCATAACCAGGGACCTTGAAGGCTACACCTTC.